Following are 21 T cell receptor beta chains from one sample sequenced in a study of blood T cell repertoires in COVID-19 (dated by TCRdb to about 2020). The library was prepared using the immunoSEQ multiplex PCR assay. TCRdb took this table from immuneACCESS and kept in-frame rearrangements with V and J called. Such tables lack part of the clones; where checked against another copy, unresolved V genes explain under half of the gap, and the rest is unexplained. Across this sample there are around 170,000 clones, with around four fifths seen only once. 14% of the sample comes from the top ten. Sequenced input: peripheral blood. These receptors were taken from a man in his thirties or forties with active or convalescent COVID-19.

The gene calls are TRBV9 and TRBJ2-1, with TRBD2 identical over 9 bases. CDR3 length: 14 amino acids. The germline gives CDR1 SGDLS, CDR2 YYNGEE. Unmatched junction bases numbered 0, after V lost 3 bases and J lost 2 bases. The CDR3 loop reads CASSGGGAYNEQFF. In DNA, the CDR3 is TGTGCCAGCAGCGGCGGGGGGGCCTACAATGAGCAGTTCTTC.

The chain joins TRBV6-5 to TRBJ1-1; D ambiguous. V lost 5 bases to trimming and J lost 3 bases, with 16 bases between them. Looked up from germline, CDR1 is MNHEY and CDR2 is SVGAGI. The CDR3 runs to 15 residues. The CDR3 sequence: CASSPRRYGDTEAFF. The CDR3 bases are TGTGCCAGCAGTCCACGACGCTACGGGGACACTGAAGCTTTCTTT.

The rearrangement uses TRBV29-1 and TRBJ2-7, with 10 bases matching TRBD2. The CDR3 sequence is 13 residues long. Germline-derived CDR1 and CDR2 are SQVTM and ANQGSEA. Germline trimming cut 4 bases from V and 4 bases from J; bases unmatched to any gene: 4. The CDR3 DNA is TGCAGCGTTGGGGGACTAGCGATGTACGAGCAGTACTTC. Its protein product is CSVGGLAMYEQYF.

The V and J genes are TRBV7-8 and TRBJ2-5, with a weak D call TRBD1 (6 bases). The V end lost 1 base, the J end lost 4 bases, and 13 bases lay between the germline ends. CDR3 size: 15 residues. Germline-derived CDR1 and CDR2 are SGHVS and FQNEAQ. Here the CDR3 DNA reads TGTGCCAGCAGCTTAGTCAGGGGACGGGGAGAGACCCAGTACTTC. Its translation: CASSLVRGRGETQYF.

This chain's CDR3 is CASSIRGMNTEAFF. CDR3 coding DNA: TGTGCCAGTAGTATCAGGGGAATGAACACTGAAGCTTTCTTT. The rearrangement uses TRBV19 and TRBJ1-1; weak D call: TRBD1 (6 bases). From germline, CDR1 is LNHDA and CDR2 SQIVND (reference sequence). V lost 3 bases and J 0 bases, leaving 8 bases between the germline ends. The CDR3 is 14 residues long.

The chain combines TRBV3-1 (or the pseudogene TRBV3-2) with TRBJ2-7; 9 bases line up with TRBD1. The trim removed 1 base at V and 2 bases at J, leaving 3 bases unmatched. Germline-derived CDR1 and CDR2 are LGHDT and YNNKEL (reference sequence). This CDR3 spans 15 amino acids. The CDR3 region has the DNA TGTGCCAGCAGCCAAGCTAGGACAGGGGCCTACGAGCAGTACTTC. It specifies CASSQARTGAYEQYF.

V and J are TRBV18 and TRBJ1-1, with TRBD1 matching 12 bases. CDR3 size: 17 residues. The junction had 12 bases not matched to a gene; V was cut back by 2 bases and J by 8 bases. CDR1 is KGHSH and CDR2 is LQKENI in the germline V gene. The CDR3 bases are TGTGCCAGCTCACCAGCATCCGGGACAGGGGGCTTTCGGGAAGCTTTCTTT. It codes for CASSPASGTGGFREAFF.

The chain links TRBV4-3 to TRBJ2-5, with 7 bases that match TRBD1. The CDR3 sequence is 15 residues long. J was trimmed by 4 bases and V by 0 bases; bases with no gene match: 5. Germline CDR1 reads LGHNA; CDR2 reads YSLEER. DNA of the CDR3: TGCGCCAGCAGCCAAGACAGGGGGAATTTAGAGACCCAGTACTTC. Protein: CASSQDRGNLETQYF.

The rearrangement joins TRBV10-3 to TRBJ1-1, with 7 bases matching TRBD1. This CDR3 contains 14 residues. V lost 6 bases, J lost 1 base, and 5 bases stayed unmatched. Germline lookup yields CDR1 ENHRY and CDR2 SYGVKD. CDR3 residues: CAIRPGQTNTEAFF. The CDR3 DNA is TGTGCCATCAGGCCGGGACAGACGAACACTGAAGCTTTCTTT.

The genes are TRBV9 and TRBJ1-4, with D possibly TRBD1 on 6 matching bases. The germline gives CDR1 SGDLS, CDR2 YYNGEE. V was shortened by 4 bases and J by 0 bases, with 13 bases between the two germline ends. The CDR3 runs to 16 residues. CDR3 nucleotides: TGTGCCAGCAGCCCCGGGGACACTGCAACTAATGAAAAACTGTTTTTT. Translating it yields CASSPGDTATNEKLFF. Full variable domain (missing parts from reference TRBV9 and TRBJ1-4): DSGVTQTPKHLITATGQRVTLRCSPRSGDLSVYWYQQSLDQGLQFLIQYYNGEERAKGNILERFSAQQFPDLHSELNLSSLELGDSALYFCASSPGDTATNEKLFFGSGTQLSVL.

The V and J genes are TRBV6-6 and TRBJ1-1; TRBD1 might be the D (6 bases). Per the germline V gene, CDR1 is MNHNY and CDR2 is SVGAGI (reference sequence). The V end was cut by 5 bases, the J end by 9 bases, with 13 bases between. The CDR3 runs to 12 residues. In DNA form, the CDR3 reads TGTGCCAGCAGTCCACAGGGAGCTCAAGCTTTCTTT. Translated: CASSPQGAQAFF.

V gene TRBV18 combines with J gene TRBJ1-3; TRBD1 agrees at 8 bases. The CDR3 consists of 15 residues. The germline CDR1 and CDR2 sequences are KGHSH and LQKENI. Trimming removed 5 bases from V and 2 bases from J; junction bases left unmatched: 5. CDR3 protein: CASSAGTGTGNTIYF. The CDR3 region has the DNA TGTGCCAGCTCAGCCGGGACAGGAACTGGAAACACCATATATTTT.

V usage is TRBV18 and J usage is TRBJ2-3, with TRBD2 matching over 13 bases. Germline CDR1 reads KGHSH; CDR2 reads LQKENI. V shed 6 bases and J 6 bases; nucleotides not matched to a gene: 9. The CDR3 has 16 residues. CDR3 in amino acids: CASSRTSGGALDTQYF. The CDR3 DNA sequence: TGTGCCAGCTCCCGAACTAGCGGGGGGGCCTTGGATACGCAGTATTTT. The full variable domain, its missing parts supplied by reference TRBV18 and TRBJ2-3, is NAGVMQNPRHLVRRRGQEARLRCSPMKGHSHVYWYRQLPEEGLKFMVYLQKENIIDESGMPKERFSAEFPKEGPSILRIQQVVRGDSAAYFCASSRTSGGALDTQYFGPGTRLTVL.

The CDR3 region has the DNA TGTGCCAGCAGCCCGTTGAGGTACAATGAGCAGTTCTTC. It is translated as CASSPLRYNEQFF. This sequence joins TRBV7-9 and TRBJ2-1; D call uncertain. The germline V and J ends were trimmed by 5 bases and 4 bases, with 9 bases remaining between them. CDR3 length: 13 amino acids. The germline V gene encodes CDR1 SEHNR and CDR2 FQNEAQ (reference sequence).

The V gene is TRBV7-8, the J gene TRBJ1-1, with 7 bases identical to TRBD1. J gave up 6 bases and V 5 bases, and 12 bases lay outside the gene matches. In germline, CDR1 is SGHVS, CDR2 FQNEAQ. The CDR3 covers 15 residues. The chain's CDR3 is CASSRGQRLEAEAFF. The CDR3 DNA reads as TGTGCCAGCAGCCGGGGACAGCGGTTGGAAGCTGAAGCTTTCTTT.

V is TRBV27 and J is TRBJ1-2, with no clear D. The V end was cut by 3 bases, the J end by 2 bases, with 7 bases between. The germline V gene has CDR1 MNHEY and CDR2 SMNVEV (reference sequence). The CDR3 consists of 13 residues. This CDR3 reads CASSFNINYGYTF. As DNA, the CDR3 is TGTGCCAGCAGTTTTAACATCAACTATGGCTACACCTTC.

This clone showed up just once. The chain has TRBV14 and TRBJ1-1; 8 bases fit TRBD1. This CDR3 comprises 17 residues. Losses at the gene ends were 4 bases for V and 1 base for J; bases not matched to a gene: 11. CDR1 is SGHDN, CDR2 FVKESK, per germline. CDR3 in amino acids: CASSPQTGARGNTEAFF. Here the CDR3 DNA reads TGTGCCAGCAGCCCTCAGACAGGGGCGCGAGGGAACACTGAAGCTTTCTTT.

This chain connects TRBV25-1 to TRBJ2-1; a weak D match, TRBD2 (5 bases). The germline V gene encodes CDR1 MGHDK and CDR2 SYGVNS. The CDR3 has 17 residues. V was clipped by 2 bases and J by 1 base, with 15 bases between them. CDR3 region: CASSESQRQLSYNEQFF. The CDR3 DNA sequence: TGTGCCAGCAGTGAAAGTCAGCGGCAGCTATCCTACAATGAGCAGTTCTTC.

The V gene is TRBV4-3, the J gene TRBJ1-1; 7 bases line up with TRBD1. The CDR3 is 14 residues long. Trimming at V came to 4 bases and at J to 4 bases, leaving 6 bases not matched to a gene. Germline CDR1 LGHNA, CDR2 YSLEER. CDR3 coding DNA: TGCGCCAGCAGCCGACAGGGACCGGGCACTGAAGCTTTCTTT. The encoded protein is CASSRQGPGTEAFF.

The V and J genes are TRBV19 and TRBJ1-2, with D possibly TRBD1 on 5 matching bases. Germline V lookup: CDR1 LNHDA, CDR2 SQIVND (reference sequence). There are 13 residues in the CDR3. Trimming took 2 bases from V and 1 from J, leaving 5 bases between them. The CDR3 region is CASSIRGNYGYTF. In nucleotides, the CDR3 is TGTGCCAGTAGTATAAGGGGTAACTATGGCTACACCTTC.

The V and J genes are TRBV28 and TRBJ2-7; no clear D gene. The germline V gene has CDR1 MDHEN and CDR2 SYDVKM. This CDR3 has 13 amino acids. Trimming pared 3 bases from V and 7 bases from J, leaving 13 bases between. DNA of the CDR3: TGTGCCAGCAGTTTCTCCTCGCGCTGGGAGCAGTACGTC. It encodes CASSFSSRWEQYV.